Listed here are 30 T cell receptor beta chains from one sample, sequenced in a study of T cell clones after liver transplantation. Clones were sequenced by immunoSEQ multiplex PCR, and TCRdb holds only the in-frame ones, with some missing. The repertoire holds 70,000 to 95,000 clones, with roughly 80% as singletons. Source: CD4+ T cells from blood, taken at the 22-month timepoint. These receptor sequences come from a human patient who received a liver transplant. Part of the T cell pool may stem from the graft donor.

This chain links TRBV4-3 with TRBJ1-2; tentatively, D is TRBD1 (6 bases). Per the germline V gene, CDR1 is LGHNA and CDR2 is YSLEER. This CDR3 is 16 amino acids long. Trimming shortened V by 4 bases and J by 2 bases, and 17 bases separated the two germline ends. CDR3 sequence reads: CASSRELGGANYGYTF. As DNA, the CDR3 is TGCGCCAGCAGCCGCGAATTGGGGGGGGCGAACTATGGCTACACCTTC.

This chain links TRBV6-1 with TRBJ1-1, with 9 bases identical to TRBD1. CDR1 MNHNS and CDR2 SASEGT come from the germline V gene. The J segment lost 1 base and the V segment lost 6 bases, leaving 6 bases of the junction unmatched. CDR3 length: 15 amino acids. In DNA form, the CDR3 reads TGTGCCAGCAGGCAACTACAGGGGGCGAACACTGAAGCTTTCTTT. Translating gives CASRQLQGANTEAFF.

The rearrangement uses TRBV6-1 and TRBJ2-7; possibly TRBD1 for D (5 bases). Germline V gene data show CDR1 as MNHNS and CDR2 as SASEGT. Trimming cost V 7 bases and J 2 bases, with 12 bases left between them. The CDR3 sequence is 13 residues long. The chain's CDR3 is CASIRQPAYEQYF. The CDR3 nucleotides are TGTGCCAGCATCCGACAGCCCGCCTACGAGCAGTACTTC.

The CDR3 region is CASYLGGPGLAGHEQFF. The CDR3 DNA reads TGTGCCAGCTACCTAGGCGGGCCGGGACTAGCGGGACATGAGCAGTTCTTC. This chain connects TRBV18 to TRBJ2-1, with 13 nucleotides matching TRBD2. CDR1 and CDR2 from the germline V gene are KGHSH and LQKENI. J lost 8 bases, V lost 7 bases, and 14 bases had no gene match. This CDR3 spans 17 amino acids.

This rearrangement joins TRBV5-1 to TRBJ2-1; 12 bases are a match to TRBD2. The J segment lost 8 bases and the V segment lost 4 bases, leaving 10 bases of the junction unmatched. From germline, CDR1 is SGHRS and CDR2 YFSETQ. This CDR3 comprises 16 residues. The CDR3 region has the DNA TGCGCCAGCAGCCTACGGCCGACTAGCGGGAGCGATGAGCAGTTCTTC. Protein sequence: CASSLRPTSGSDEQFF.

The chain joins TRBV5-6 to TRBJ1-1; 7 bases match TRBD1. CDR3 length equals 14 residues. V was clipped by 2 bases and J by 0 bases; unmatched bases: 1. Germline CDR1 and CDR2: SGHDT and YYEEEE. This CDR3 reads CASSLGGVNTEAFF. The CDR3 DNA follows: TGTGCCAGCAGCTTAGGGGGCGTGAACACTGAAGCTTTCTTT.

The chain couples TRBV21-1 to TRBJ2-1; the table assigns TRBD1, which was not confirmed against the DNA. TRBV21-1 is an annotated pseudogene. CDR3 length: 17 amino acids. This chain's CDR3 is CASSKVEDRLLGNEQFF. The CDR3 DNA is TGTGCCAGCAGCAAAGTGGAGGACAGACTTTTGGGCAATGAGCAGTTCTTC.

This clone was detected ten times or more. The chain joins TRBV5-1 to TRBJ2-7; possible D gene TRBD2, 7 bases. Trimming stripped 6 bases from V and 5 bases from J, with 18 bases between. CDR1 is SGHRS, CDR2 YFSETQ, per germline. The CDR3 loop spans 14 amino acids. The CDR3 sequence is CASTRAGAPDEQYF. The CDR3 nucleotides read TGCGCCAGCACTAGGGCGGGGGCCCCTGACGAGCAGTACTTC.

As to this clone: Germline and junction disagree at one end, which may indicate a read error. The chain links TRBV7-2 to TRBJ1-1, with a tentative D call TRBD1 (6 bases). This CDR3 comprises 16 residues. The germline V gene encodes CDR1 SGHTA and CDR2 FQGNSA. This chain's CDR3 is CASSLDSNRVNTEAFF. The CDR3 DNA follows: TGTGCCAGCAGCTTAGATTCTAACAGGGTGAACACAGAAGCTTTCTTT.

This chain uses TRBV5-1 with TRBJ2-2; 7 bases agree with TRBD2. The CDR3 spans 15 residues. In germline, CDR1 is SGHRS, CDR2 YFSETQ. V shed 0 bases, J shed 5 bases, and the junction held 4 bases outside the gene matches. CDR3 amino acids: CASSLGEGLTGELFF. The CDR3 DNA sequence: TGCGCCAGCAGCTTGGGGGAGGGCCTGACCGGGGAGCTGTTTTTT.

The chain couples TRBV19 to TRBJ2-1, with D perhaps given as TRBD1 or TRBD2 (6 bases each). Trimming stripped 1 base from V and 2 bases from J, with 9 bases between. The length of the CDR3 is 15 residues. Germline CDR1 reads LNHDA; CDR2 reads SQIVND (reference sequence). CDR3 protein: CASSIGGGTYNEQFF. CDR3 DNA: TGTGCCAGTAGTATAGGAGGGGGGACCTACAATGAGCAGTTCTTC.

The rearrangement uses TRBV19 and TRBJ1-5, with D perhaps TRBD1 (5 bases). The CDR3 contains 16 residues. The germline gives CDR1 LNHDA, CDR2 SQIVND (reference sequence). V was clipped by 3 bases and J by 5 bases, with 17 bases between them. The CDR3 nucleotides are TGTGCCAGTAGTATTACCAGGGCTGGGCTGTATCAGCCCCAGCATTTT. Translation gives CASSITRAGLYQPQHF.

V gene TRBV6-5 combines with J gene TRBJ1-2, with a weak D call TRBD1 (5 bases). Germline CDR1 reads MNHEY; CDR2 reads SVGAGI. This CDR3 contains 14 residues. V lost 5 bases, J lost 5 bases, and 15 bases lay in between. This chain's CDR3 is CASSRTGGAYGYTF. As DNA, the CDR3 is TGTGCCAGCAGTCGAACAGGAGGGGCATATGGCTACACCTTC.

This chain's CDR3 is CASSFGTGTSTDTQYF. The DNA of the CDR3 is TGTGCCAGCAGCTTTGGGACGGGGACTAGCACAGATACGCAGTATTTT. V is TRBV7-3 and J is TRBJ2-3, with TRBD2 as a possible D gene (6 bases). The germline gives CDR1 SGHTA, CDR2 FQGTGA. V was cut by 3 bases and J by 0 bases, with 13 bases left in between. The CDR3 loop spans 16 amino acids.

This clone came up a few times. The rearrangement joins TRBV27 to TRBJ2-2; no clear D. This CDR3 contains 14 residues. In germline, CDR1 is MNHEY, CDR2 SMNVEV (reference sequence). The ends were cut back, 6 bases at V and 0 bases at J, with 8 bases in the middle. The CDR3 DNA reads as TGTGCCAGCAGGGTAGGTGCGAACACCGGGGAGCTGTTTTTT. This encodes CASRVGANTGELFF.

CDR3: CASSSDNRDREYYSNQPQHF. In DNA form, the CDR3 reads TGTGCCAGCAGCTCAGATAACCGGGACAGGGAATACTATAGCAATCAGCCCCAGCATTTT. This chain joins TRBV11-3 and TRBJ1-5, with 9 bases aligning to TRBD1. The length of the CDR3 is 20 residues. The V gene's germline CDR1 is SGHNT and CDR2 YENEEA. V lost 4 bases, J lost 0 bases, and 16 bases stayed unmatched.

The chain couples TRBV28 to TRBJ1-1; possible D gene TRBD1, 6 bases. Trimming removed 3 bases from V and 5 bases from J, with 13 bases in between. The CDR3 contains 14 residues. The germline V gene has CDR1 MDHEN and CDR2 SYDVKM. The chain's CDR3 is CASSFSRGNTEAFF. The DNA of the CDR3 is TGTGCCAGCAGTTTTTCAAGGGGGAATACTGAAGCTTTCTTT.

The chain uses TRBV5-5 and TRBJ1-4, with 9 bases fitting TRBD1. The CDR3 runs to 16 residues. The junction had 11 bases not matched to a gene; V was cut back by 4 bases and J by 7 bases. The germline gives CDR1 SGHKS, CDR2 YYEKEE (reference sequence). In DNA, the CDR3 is TGTGCCAGCAGCCTCATCGAACAGGGGGCGGGTGAAAAACTGTTTTTT. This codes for CASSLIEQGAGEKLFF.

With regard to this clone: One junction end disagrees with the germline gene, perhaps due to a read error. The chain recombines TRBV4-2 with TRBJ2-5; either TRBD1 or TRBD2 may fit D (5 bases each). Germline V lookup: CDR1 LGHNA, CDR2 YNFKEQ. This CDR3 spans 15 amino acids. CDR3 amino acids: CASSQDERQGESQYF. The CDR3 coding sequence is TGTGCCAGCAGCCAAGATGAGAGGCAGGGAGAGTCCCAGTACTTC.

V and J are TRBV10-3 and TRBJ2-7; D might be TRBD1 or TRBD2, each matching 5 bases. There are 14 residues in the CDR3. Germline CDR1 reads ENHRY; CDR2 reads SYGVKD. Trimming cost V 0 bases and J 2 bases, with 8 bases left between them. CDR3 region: CAISESEGTYEQYF. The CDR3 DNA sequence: TGTGCCATCAGTGAGTCTGAGGGGACCTACGAGCAGTACTTC.

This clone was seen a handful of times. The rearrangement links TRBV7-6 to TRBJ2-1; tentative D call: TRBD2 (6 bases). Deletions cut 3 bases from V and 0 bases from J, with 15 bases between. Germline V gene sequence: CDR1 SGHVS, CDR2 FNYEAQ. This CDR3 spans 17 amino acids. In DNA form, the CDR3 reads TGTGCCAGCAGCTTGGCTTCGGGACTTAACTCCTACAATGAGCAGTTCTTC. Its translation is CASSLASGLNSYNEQFF. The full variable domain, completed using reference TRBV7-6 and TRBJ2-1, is GAGVSQSPRYKVTKRGQDVALRCDPISGHVSLYWYRQALGQGPEFLTYFNYEAQQDKSGLPNDRFSAERPEGSISTLTIQRTEQRDSAMYRCASSLASGLNSYNEQFFGPGTRLTVL.

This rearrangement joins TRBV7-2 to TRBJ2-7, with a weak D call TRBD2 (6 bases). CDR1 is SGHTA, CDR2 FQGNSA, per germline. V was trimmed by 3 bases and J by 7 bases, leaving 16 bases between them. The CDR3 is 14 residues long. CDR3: CASSLDGTLREQYF. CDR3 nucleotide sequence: TGTGCCAGCAGCTTGGACGGGACTCTACGGGAGCAGTACTTC.

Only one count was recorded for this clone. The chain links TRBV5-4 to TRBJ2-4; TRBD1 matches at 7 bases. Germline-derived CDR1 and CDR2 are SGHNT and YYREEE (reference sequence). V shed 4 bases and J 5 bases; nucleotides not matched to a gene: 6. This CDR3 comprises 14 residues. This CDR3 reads CASSRGTAENIQYF. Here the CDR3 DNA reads TGTGCCAGCAGCAGGGGGACAGCAGAAAACATTCAGTACTTC.

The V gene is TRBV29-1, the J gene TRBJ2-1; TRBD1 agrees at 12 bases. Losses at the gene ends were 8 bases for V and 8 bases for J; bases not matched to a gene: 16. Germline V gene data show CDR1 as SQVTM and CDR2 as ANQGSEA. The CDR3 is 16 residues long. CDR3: CSLSPRLGQGADEQFF. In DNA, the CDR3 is TGCAGCTTATCCCCCCGGTTGGGACAGGGGGCCGATGAGCAGTTCTTC.

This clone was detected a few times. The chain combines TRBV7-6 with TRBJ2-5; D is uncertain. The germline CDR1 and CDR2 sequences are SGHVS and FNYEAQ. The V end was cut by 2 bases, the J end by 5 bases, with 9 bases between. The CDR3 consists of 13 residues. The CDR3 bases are TGTGCCAGCAGCTTACAACAGTTCGAGACCCAGTACTTC. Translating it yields CASSLQQFETQYF.

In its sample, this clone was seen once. This CDR3 is CASSYSAGQPQHF. CDR3 nucleotide sequence: TGTGCCAGCAGCTACTCAGCGGGGCAGCCCCAGCATTTT. The chain has TRBV11-2 and TRBJ1-5; D gene unclear. There are 13 residues in the CDR3. Germline V gene data show CDR1 as SGHAT and CDR2 as FQNNGV. V was clipped by 4 bases and J by 7 bases, with 11 bases between them.

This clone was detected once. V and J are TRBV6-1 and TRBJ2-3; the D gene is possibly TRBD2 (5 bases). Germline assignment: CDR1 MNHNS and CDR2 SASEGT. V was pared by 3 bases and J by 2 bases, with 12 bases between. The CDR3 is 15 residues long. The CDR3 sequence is CASSDGVYLTDTQYF. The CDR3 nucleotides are TGTGCCAGCAGTGACGGGGTTTACCTCACAGATACGCAGTATTTT.

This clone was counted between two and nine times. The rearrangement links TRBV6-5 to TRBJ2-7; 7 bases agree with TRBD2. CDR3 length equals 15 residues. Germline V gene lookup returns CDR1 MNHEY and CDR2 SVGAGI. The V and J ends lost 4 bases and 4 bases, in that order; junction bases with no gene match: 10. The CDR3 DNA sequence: TGTGCCAGCAGTTCCCCCTCGGGGGGTAGGTACGAGCAGTACTTC. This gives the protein CASSSPSGGRYEQYF.

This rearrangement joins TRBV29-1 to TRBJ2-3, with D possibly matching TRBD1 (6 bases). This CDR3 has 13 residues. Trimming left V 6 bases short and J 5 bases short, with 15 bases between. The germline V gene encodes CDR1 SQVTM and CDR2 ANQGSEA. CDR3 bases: TGCAGCGTAGGCCAGGGGTTAGGAGATACGCAGTATTTT. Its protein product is CSVGQGLGDTQYF.

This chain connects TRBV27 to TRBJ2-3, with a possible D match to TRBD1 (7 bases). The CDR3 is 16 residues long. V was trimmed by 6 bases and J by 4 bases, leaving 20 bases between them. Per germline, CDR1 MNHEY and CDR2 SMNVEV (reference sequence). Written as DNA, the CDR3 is TGTGCCAGCAGAATGAGAAGGACAGGAGGGGCAGATACGCAGTATTTT. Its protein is CASRMRRTGGADTQYF.